The T cell receptor (beta chain) described here comes from a study of blood T cells in healthy people across ages. Broader study findings: One million T cells yielded diversity estimates that were considered underestimates.

Trimming removed 3 bases at V and 8 bases at J, with 21 bases between. The CDR3 sequence is 16 residues long. CDR1 and CDR2 (germline): SGHRS, YFSETQ. With a J-beta primer mix and a sample-barcoded 5' primer, a second PCR ran about 6 to 11 cycles. TCRdb itself ran the 5' RACE reads through MiXCR, one entry per CDR3 protein. The data show about 1.6 million distinct CDR3 sequences, 30% to 35% seen once. As to this clonotype: Antigen unknown.

Sequenced sample: blood. This clonotype originated in a woman in her thirties in good health. The rearrangement links TRBV5-1 to TRBJ2-1; tentatively, D is TRBD2 (7 bases). CDR3 sequence reads: CASSSEGGGPWDEQFF. Written as DNA, the CDR3 is TGCGCCAGCAGCTCCGAAGGGGGGGGGCCGTGGGATGAGCAGTTCTTC.